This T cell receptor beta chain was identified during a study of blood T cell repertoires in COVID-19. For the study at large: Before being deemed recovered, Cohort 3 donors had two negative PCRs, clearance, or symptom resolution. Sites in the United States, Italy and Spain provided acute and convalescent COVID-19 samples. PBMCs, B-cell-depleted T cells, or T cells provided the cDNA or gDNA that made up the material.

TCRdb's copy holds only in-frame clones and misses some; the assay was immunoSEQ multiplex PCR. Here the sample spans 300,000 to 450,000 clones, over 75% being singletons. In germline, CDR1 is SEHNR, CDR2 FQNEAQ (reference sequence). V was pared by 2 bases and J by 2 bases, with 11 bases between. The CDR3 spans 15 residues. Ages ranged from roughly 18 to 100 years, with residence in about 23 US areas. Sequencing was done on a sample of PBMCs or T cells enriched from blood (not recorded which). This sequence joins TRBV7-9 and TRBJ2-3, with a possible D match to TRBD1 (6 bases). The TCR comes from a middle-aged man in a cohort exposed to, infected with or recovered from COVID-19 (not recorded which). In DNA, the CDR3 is TGTGCCAGCAGCTTATATCAGGGGAACACAGATACGCAGTATTTT. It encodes CASSLYQGNTDTQYF.